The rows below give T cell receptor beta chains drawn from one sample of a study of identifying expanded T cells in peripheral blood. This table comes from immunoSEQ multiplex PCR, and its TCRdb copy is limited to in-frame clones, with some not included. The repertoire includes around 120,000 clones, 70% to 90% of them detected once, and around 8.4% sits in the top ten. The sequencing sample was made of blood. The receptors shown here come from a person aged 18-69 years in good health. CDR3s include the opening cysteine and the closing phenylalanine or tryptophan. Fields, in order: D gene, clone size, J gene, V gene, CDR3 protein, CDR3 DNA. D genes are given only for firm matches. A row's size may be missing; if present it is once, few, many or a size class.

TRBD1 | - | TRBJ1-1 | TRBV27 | CASSDPGQGGSEAFF | TGTGCCAGCAGCGATCCGGGACAGGGTGGGTCTGAAGCTTTCTTT
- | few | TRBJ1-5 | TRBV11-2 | CASSLDVDQPQHF | TGTGCCAGCAGCTTAGACGTAGATCAGCCCCAGCATTTT
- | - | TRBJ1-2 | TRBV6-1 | CASSSGEWDGYTF | TGTGCCAGCAGTAGCGGGGAATGGGATGGCTACACCTTC
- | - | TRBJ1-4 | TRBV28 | CASISGQFATNEKLFF | TGTGCCAGCATCTCGGGACAATTTGCAACTAATGAAAAACTGTTTTTT
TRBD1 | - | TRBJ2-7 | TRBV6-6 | CASSNRDRGYEQYF | TGTGCCAGCAGTAACCGGGACAGAGGCTACGAGCAGTACTTC
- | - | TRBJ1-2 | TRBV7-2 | CASSLKGDYGYTF | TGTGCCAGCAGCTTGAAGGGTGACTATGGCTACACCTTC
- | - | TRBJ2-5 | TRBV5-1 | CASSLQWGAQETQYF | TGCGCCAGCAGCTTGCAATGGGGGGCCCAAGAGACCCAGTACTTC
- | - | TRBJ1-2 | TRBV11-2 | CASSLDSSGAGYTF | TGTGCCAGCAGCTTAGATAGTTCAGGGGCAGGCTACACCTTC
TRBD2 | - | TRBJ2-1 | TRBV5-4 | CASSFLRTSGRYNEQFF | TGTGCCAGCAGCTTTTTGAGGACTAGCGGGAGGTACAATGAGCAGTTCTTC
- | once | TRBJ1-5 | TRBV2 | CASSGQGSYSNQPQHF | TGTGCCAGCAGTGGGCAGGGGAGTTATAGCAATCAGCCCCAGCATTTT
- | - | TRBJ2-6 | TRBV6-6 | CASSYSGGANVLTF | TGTGCCAGCAGTTACTCCGGCGGGGCCAACGTCCTGACTTTC
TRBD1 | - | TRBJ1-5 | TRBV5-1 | CASSLTGQGNQPQHF | TGCGCCAGCAGCTTGACCGGACAGGGCAATCAGCCCCAGCATTTT
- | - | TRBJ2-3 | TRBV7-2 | CASSFKVGGGNTQYF | TGTGCCAGCAGCTTTAAGGTGGGAGGAGGAAATACGCAGTATTTT
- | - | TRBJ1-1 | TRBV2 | CASSPTQIASTEAFF | TGTGCCAGCAGTCCCACCCAGATAGCAAGCACTGAAGCTTTCTTT
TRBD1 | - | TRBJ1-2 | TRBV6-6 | CASLQGAEGYTF | TGTGCCAGCCTTCAGGGGGCTGAAGGCTACACCTTC
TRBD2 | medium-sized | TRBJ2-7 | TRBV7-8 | CASSQSSGTSLYEQYF | TGTGCCAGCAGCCAATCTAGCGGGACGTCCCTCTACGAGCAGTACTTC
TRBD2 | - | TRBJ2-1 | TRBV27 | CASLGTVGLAGSNEQFF | TGTGCCAGCTTGGGGACCGTGGGACTAGCGGGATCCAATGAGCAGTTCTTC
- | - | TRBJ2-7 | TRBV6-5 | CASSSSEGQRDEQYF | TGTGCCAGCAGTTCCTCGGAGGGGCAAAGAGACGAGCAGTACTTC
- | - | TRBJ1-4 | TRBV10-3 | CAISARGDEKLFF | TGTGCCATCAGTGCAAGGGGAGATGAAAAACTGTTTTTT
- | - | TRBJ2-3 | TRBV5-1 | CASSGMGDTDTQYF | TGCGCCAGCAGCGGGATGGGTGACACAGATACGCAGTATTTT
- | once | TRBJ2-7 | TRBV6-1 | CASSERDPYYEQYF | TGTGCCAGCAGTGAAAGGGATCCGTACTACGAGCAGTACTTC
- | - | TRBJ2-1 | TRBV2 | CATQGPTEQFF | TGTGCCACACAAGGTCCAACTGAGCAGTTCTTC
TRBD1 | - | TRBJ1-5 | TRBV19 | CASSTSQGIGYQPQHF | TGTGCCAGTAGTACCTCACAGGGGATTGGGTATCAGCCCCAGCATTTT
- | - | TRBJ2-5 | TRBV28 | CASREGLTETQYF | TGTGCCAGCAGAGAGGGACTGACAGAGACCCAGTACTTC
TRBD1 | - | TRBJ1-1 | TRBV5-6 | CASSKQTGLPEAFF | TGTGCCAGCAGCAAACAGACAGGGTTGCCTGAAGCTTTCTTT
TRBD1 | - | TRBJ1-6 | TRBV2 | CASSVLGQDNSPLHF | TGTGCCAGCAGTGTGCTTGGACAGGATAATTCACCCCTCCACTTT
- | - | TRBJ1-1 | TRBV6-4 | CASSPTGQNTEAFF | TGTGCCAGCAGCCCGACAGGACAGAACACTGAAGCTTTCTTT
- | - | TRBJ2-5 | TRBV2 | CASSENVPPETQYF | TGTGCCAGCAGTGAAAATGTCCCCCCAGAGACCCAGTACTTC
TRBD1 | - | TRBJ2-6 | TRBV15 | CAKPQGPGANVLTF | TGTGCCAAACCACAGGGGCCTGGGGCCAACGTCCTGACTTTC
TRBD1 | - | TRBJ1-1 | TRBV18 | CASSGQGGTEAFF | TGTGCCAGCTCGGGACAGGGGGGGACTGAAGCTTTCTTT
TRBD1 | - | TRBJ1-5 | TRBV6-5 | CASSPGTAINQPQHF | TGTGCCAGCAGTCCCGGGACAGCGATCAATCAGCCCCAGCATTTT
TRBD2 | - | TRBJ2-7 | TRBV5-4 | CASSWPLAGGPNEQYF | TGTGCCAGCAGTTGGCCCTTGGCGGGAGGGCCCAACGAGCAGTACTTC
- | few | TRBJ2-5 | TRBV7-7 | CASSSGGRETQYF | TGTGCCAGCAGCTCCGGGGGTCGAGAGACCCAGTACTTC
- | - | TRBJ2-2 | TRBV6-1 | CASGASPTGELFF | TGTGCCAGCGGGGCGTCCCCCACCGGGGAGCTGTTTTTT
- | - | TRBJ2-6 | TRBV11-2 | CASTFLGRISSGANVLTF | TGTGCCAGCACTTTCTTAGGCAGGATCAGCTCTGGGGCCAACGTCCTGACTTTC
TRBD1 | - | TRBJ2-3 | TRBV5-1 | CASSFDRGYTDTQYF | TGCGCCAGCAGCTTCGACAGGGGTTACACAGATACGCAGTATTTT
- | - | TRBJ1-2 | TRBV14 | CASSPREFYTAGYTF | TGTGCCAGCAGCCCACGAGAATTTTACACGGCTGGCTACACCTTC
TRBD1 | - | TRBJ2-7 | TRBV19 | CASSLTGTGDREQYF | TGTGCCAGTAGTCTTACCGGGACAGGGGACCGCGAGCAGTACTTC
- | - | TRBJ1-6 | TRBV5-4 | CASSLSGRLNSPLHF | TGTGCCAGCAGCTTGTCGGGACGGCTCAATTCACCCCTCCACTTT
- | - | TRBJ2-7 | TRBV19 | CASSTLDYAFSYF | TGTGCCAGTAGTACCCTGGACTACGCCTTCTCGTACTTC
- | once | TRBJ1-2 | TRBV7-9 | CASSSKGGYTF | TGTGCCAGCAGCTCCAAGGGGGGCTACACCTTC
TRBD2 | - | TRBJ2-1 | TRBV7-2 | CASSLGGGAYNEQFF | TGTGCCAGCAGCTTGGGCGGGGGGGCCTACAATGAGCAGTTCTTC
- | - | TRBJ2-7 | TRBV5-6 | CASSSDSYPYEQYF | TGTGCCAGCAGTTCGGACAGCTACCCCTACGAGCAGTACTTC
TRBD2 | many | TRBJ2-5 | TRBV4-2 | CASSQDISAGGSGGTQYF | TGTGCCAGCAGCCAAGATATATCAGCGGGAGGTTCAGGGGGGACCCAGTACTTC
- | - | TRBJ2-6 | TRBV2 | CASSGEAGANVLTF | TGTGCCAGCAGTGGTGAGGCTGGGGCCAACGTCCTGACTTTC
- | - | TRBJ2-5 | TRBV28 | CASSLEFGRTQETQYF | TGTGCCAGCAGTTTAGAGTTCGGCAGGACCCAAGAGACCCAGTACTTC
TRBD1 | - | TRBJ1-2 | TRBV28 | CASSIRDRGNYGYTF | TGTGCCAGCAGTATCCGGGACAGGGGAAACTATGGCTACACCTTC
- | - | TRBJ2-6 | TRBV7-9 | CASSLDVSGANVLTF | TGTGCCAGCAGCTTGGACGTGAGTGGGGCCAACGTCCTGACTTTC
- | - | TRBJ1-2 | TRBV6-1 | CASSEQALNYGYTF | TGTGCCAGCAGTGAACAGGCTCTTAACTATGGCTACACCTTC
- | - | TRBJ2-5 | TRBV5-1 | CASSFVTGIQETQYF | TGCGCCAGCAGCTTCGTTACAGGGATCCAAGAGACCCAGTACTTC
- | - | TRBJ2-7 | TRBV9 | CASSVGNSYEQYF | TGTGCCAGCAGCGTAGGGAACTCCTACGAGCAGTACTTC
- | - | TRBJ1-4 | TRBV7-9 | CASSPTQGREKLFF | TGTGCCAGCAGCCCCACTCAGGGTAGGGAAAAACTGTTTTTT
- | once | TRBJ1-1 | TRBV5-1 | CASSLSDSYTEAFF | TGCGCCAGCAGCTTGTCGGACAGTTACACTGAAGCTTTCTTT
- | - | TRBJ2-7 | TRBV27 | CASSDPGRYEQYF | TGTGCCAGCAGTGACCCGGGACGCTACGAGCAGTACTTC
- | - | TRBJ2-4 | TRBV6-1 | CASREAKNIQYF | TGTGCCAGCAGGGAAGCCAAAAACATTCAGTACTTC
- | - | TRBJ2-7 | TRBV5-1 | CASSEEGVYEQYF | TGCGCCAGCAGCGAGGAGGGGGTATACGAGCAGTACTTC
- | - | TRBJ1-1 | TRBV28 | CASSTPGSQNTEAFF | TGTGCCAGCAGTACCCCTGGGAGCCAGAACACTGAAGCTTTCTTT
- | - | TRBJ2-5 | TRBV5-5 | CASSLQGPETQYF | TGTGCCAGCAGCTTGCAGGGGCCGGAGACCCAGTACTTC
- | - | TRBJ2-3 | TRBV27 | CASSRQFLRGEDTQYF | TGTGCCAGCAGCCGGCAATTTCTTCGTGGGGAGGATACGCAGTATTTT
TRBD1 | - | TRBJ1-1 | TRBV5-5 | CASSPGTGANTEAFF | TGTGCCAGCAGCCCGGGGACAGGGGCCAACACTGAAGCTTTCTTT